This passage covers 27 T cell receptor beta chains from one sample sequenced in a study of blood T cells in healthy people across ages. Sample-barcoded 5' priming and a J-beta primer mix drove a second PCR of about 6 to 12 cycles. TCRdb passed the 5' RACE reads through MiXCR, listing each CDR3 protein once. The sample shows about a million distinct CDR3 sequences, 51% of them seen only once. Sequenced: blood. Source of these receptors: a woman aged 55-70 years in good health.

The genes are TRBV6-5 and TRBJ1-1, with no clear D. Germline lookup yields CDR1 MNHEY and CDR2 SVGAGI. V dropped 2 bases and J dropped 1 base, with 5 bases sitting between them. CDR3 length equals 13 residues. This CDR3 is CASSYGGNTEAFF. CDR3 nucleotide sequence: TGTGCCAGCAGTTACGGCGGGAACACTGAAGCTTTCTTT.

This clonotype showed up just a few times. The chain employs TRBV27 and TRBJ2-3; D possibly corresponds to TRBD1 (5 bases). Looked up from germline, CDR1 is MNHEY and CDR2 is SMNVEV (reference sequence). The V end lost 9 bases, the J end lost 0 bases, and 13 bases lay between the germline ends. This CDR3 has 14 amino acids. The CDR3 region has the DNA TGTGCCAGTTCTCAGACAGTTAGCACAGATACGCAGTATTTT. It yields the protein CASSQTVSTDTQYF.

There are a few counts of this clonotype. The V gene is TRBV14, the J gene TRBJ2-3; 12 bases line up with TRBD2. Losses at the gene ends were 5 bases for V and 2 bases for J; bases not matched to a gene: 5. CDR1 SGHDN and CDR2 FVKESK come from the germline V gene. The CDR3 totals 16 residues. CDR3 sequence reads: CASSLRLAGATDTQYF. The CDR3 bases are TGTGCCAGCAGCTTAAGACTAGCGGGGGCCACAGATACGCAGTATTTT.

There are a few counts of this clonotype. The CDR3 protein is CASSQGRGQGRPQHF. The CDR3 nucleotides read TGCGCCAGCAGCCAAGGTAGGGGACAAGGACGGCCCCAGCATTTT. The chain uses TRBV4-3 and TRBJ1-5, with D tentatively TRBD1 (6 bases). This CDR3 contains 15 residues. CDR1 LGHNA and CDR2 YSLEER come from the germline V gene. Between the trimmed V and J ends, which lost 1 base and 9 bases, there was a span of 16 bases.

V is TRBV29-1 and J is TRBJ1-1; 7 bases are shared with TRBD1. Trimming took 7 bases from V and 7 from J; bases not matched to a gene: 15. The CDR3 loop spans 14 amino acids. Germline V gene sequence: CDR1 SQVTM, CDR2 ANQGSEA. CDR3 in DNA: TGCAGCGGTAACAGGGGAGGTGTGTACGGTGAAGCTTTCTTT. It specifies CSGNRGGVYGEAFF. The complete variable domain, with remaining parts taken from reference TRBV29-1 and TRBJ1-1, reads SAVISQKPSRDICQRGTSLTIQCQVDSQVTMMFWYRQQPGQSLTLIATANQGSEATYESGFVIDKFPISRPNLTFSTLTVSNMSPEDSSIYLCSGNRGGVYGEAFFGQGTRLTVV.

The chain is built from TRBV28 and TRBJ2-1; D perhaps matches TRBD2 (9 bases). The CDR3 consists of 18 residues. The germline V gene has CDR1 MDHEN and CDR2 SYDVKM. Trimming shortened V by 5 bases and J by 4 bases, and 24 bases separated the two germline ends. CDR3 amino acids: CASSQGASAGGAYNEQFF. For the CDR3, the DNA is TGTGCCAGCAGTCAGGGGGCGTCAGCGGGAGGAGCTTACAATGAGCAGTTCTTC.

This clonotype was seen only a few times. This chain uses TRBV7-2 with TRBJ2-6, with TRBD2 matching over 11 bases. The CDR3 extends over 18 amino acids. Germline CDR1 and CDR2: SGHTA and FQGNSA. The junction had 4 bases not matched to a gene; V was cut back by 2 bases and J by 1 base. CDR3 residues: CASSLTLAGGSGANVLTF. In DNA, the CDR3 is TGTGCCAGCAGCTTAACGCTAGCGGGAGGTTCTGGGGCCAACGTCCTGACTTTC.

This sequence joins TRBV9 and TRBJ2-1, with TRBD2 as a possible D gene (6 bases). The germline V gene has CDR1 SGDLS and CDR2 YYNGEE. Trimming shortened V by 4 bases and J by 10 bases, and 18 bases separated the two germline ends. The CDR3 length is 14 residues. The CDR3 DNA is TGTGCCAGCAGCCCCAGGTTAGCGGTTCTGGAGCAGTTCTTC. It yields the protein CASSPRLAVLEQFF.

This clonotype was seen a single time. Because it lacks the conserved phenylalanine or tryptophan at the end, this CDR3 is likely a read error. V and J are TRBV7-6 and TRBJ2-3, with D uncertain. Germline assignment: CDR1 SGHVS and CDR2 FNYEAQ. This CDR3 is 15 amino acids long. V lost 3 bases and J 5 bases, leaving 15 bases between the germline ends. Written as DNA, the CDR3 is TGTGCCAGCAGCTTCGGGCAGATACTCATAGATACGCAGTATTTA. Amino acid sequence: CASSFGQILIDTQYL.

This clonotype was seen repeatedly, ten times or more. The CDR3 DNA follows: TGTGCCATCAGTGAAAGGCTGCAAGAGACCCAGTACTTC. Its protein is CAISERLQETQYF. V and J are TRBV10-3 and TRBJ2-5; D gene uncertain. This CDR3 comprises 13 residues. Deletions cut 3 bases from V and 2 bases from J, with 7 bases between. The germline V gene encodes CDR1 ENHRY and CDR2 SYGVKD.

This chain links TRBV20-1 with TRBJ1-2; no firm D call. V shed 0 bases and J shed 4 bases, with 9 bases lying between them. CDR1 is DFQATT and CDR2 is SNEGSKA in the germline V gene (reference sequence). CDR3 length: 13 amino acids. The CDR3: CSARDLRSYGYTF. For the CDR3, the DNA is TGCAGTGCTAGAGATCTGAGGAGCTATGGCTACACCTTC.

This clonotype was detected only a few times. V gene TRBV20-1 combines with J gene TRBJ2-7, with 13 nucleotides matching TRBD2. Trimming took 5 bases from V and 12 from J; bases not matched to a gene: 7. Germline CDR1 and CDR2: DFQATT and SNEGSKA (reference sequence). The CDR3 totals 12 residues. The CDR3 nucleotides read TGCAGTGCTCAACTAGCGGGAGGGCCCACGTACTTC. Encoded protein: CSAQLAGGPTYF.

About this clonotype itself: The germline gene is not matched at one end of the junction; a read error may be the cause. The chain recombines TRBV20-1 with TRBJ2-1, with 7 positions matching TRBD2. Germline CDR1 and CDR2: DFQATT and SNEGSKA (reference sequence). This CDR3 region has 15 residues. In DNA, the CDR3 is TGCAGTGCCGACTCAGCGGGGAGCTCCCACAATGAGCAGTTCTTC. Translating gives CSADSAGSSHNEQFF.

Remarks on this clonotype: Its ends do not fully match the called genes, so a read error is possible. The J gene is TRBJ2-5, the V gene TRBV9; no reliable D call. The end of the DNA aligns better with TRBJ2-7, so the J call may be wrong. Germline-derived CDR1 and CDR2 are SGDLS and YYNGEE. The CDR3 contains 12 residues. CDR3 DNA sequence: TGTGCCTGCAGCGTAGGTAATACCGAGCAGTACTTC. It is translated as CACSVGNTEQYF.

V gene TRBV7-2 combines with J gene TRBJ1-4; 8 bases fit TRBD1. The V and J ends lost 4 bases and 6 bases, in that order; junction bases with no gene match: 7. The germline V gene encodes CDR1 SGHTA and CDR2 FQGNSA. This CDR3 is 15 amino acids long. The CDR3 protein is CASSSGGRIHEKLFF. The CDR3 nucleotides read TGTGCCAGCAGCTCAGGGGGCCGGATACATGAAAAACTGTTTTTT.

This rearrangement joins TRBV6-5 to TRBJ2-5; D uncertain. The CDR3 totals 12 residues. Trimming cost V 6 bases and J 0 bases, with 5 bases left between them. Germline CDR1 MNHEY, CDR2 SVGAGI. The CDR3 loop is CASRRNQETQYF. The DNA for the CDR3 is TGTGCCAGCAGACGGAACCAAGAGACCCAGTACTTC.

This clonotype has a handful of counts. This chain connects TRBV9 to TRBJ2-7; D is unresolved. The CDR3 loop spans 14 amino acids. Trimming shortened V by 3 bases and J by 0 bases, and 10 bases separated the two germline ends. Germline CDR1 and CDR2: SGDLS and YYNGEE. The CDR3 reads CASSALDGSYEQYF. The CDR3 DNA reads TGTGCCAGCAGCGCCCTGGACGGCTCCTACGAGCAGTACTTC.

This clonotype was picked up a small number of times. The chain couples TRBV6-5 to TRBJ2-3, with TRBD1 identical over 7 bases. CDR1 MNHEY and CDR2 SVGAGI come from the germline V gene. The CDR3 spans 17 residues. Trimming removed 1 base from V and 1 base from J; junction bases left unmatched: 8. The CDR3 spells CASSYLFSGTGTDTQYF. The CDR3 bases are TGTGCCAGCAGTTACTTGTTTTCCGGGACAGGCACAGATACGCAGTATTTT.

The chain employs TRBV3-1 and TRBJ1-2; D is unresolved. Looked up from germline, CDR1 is LGHDT and CDR2 is YNNKEL (reference sequence). V shed 0 bases and J shed 4 bases, with 12 bases lying between them. The CDR3 loop spans 15 amino acids. This CDR3 is CASSQDQDAIYGYTF. Written as DNA, the CDR3 is TGTGCCAGCAGCCAAGATCAGGACGCTATCTATGGCTACACCTTC.

V gene TRBV24-1 combines with J gene TRBJ2-5; D is unclear. V was clipped by 4 bases and J by 4 bases, with 12 bases between them. CDR3 size: 14 residues. Germline loops: CDR1 KGHDR, CDR2 SFDVKD. DNA of the CDR3: TGTGCCACCAGTGACCTGATTCGGACAGAGACCCAGTACTTC. It yields the protein CATSDLIRTETQYF.

The V and J genes are TRBV4-1 and TRBJ2-7, with 10 bases matching TRBD2. Germline-derived CDR1 and CDR2 are MGHRA and YSYEKL. The CDR3 is made up of 15 amino acids. The V segment lost 5 bases and the J segment 9 bases; nucleotides outside the gene matches: 13. The CDR3 loop is CASSNQTSGVIVQYF. The CDR3 DNA sequence: TGCGCCAGCAGCAACCAAACTAGCGGGGTAATCGTGCAGTACTTC.

The V call is TRBV13, the J call TRBJ2-6; 8 bases align to TRBD1. Trimming at V came to 5 bases and at J to 2 bases, leaving 14 bases not matched to a gene. The CDR3 is made up of 19 amino acids. CDR1 and CDR2 (germline): PRHDT, FYEKMQ (reference sequence). The CDR3 coding sequence is TGTGCCAGCAGCGACCTGACAGGGGTACGTGGGACTGGGGCCAACGTCCTGACTTTC. Translated: CASSDLTGVRGTGANVLTF.

This clonotype has just a few counts. This rearrangement joins TRBV6-1 to TRBJ1-5; no definite D call. CDR1 and CDR2 from the germline V gene are MNHNS and SASEGT. Deletions cut 5 bases from V and 3 bases from J, with 14 bases between. This CDR3 contains 15 residues. The CDR3 protein is CASSYQGVSNQPQHF. Here the CDR3 DNA reads TGTGCCAGCAGTTATCAAGGAGTCTCCAATCAGCCCCAGCATTTT.

This chain uses TRBV7-8 with TRBJ2-1; a weak D match, TRBD2 (5 bases). Trimming took 6 bases from V and 5 from J, leaving 20 bases between them. The germline CDR1 and CDR2 sequences are SGHVS and FQNEAQ. CDR3 length: 16 amino acids. The CDR3 region has the DNA TGTGCCAGCAGACCCCACTTTGCGAGGGTCGACAATGAGCAGTTCTTC. This encodes CASRPHFARVDNEQFF. The full variable domain, rest sourced from reference TRBV7-8 and TRBJ2-1, is GAGVSQSPRYKVAKRGQDVALRCDPISGHVSLFWYQQALGQGPEFLTYFQNEAQLDKSGLPSDRFFAERPEGSVSTLKIQRTQQEDSAVYLCASRPHFARVDNEQFFGPGTRLTVL.

Only a few counts were recorded for this clonotype. The rearrangement joins TRBV21-1 to TRBJ2-4; TRBD1 is the table's D call and was not checked against the DNA. TRBV21-1 is tagged as a pseudogene. CDR3 length: 18 residues. Here the CDR3 DNA reads TGTGCCAGCAGCAAAGGTGGGGCAGGGGGAGATCCCAAAAACATTCAGTACTTC. Translating gives CASSKGGAGGDPKNIQYF.

V usage is TRBV5-5 and J usage is TRBJ1-2; 8 positions match TRBD1. The CDR3 covers 16 residues. Trimming cost V 1 base and J 7 bases; bases outside gene matches: 12. Germline CDR1 SGHKS, CDR2 YYEKEE (reference sequence). DNA for the CDR3: TGTGCCAGCAGCTTGACGGGCCAGCAGGGGGCGGGTGGCTACACCTTC. Its protein is CASSLTGQQGAGGYTF.

The chain links TRBV3-1 to TRBJ2-1, with TRBD2 identical over 14 bases. CDR1 is LGHDT and CDR2 is YNNKEL in the germline V gene (reference sequence). The trim removed 4 bases at V and 9 bases at J, leaving 8 bases unmatched. The CDR3 length is 16 residues. The CDR3 reads CASSPNGLAGGTEQFF. CDR3 nucleotides: TGTGCCAGCAGCCCGAACGGACTAGCGGGAGGTACTGAGCAGTTCTTC.